The rows below give T cell receptor beta chains drawn from one sample of a study of tumor-infiltrating lymphocytes in primary liver carcinoma. A single record per CDR3 protein comes from TCRdb applying MiXCR to the multiplex PCR reads. The repertoire has over 35,000 distinct CDR3 sequences, just under 75% of them found once; the top ten carry 15% to 20%. The material sequenced was liver tumor tissue from sampling region 4. The receptor source for this set is a man aged 35 to 55 with primary liver carcinoma and hepatitis B virus infection. Both conserved end residues are part of each CDR3. A D gene is named only where the DNA matches it firmly. Clone size is given for some rows only: seen once, a few or many times, or a class if the clone is expanded.

J | size | V | D | DNA | CDR3
TRBJ1-1 | . | TRBV29-1 | . | TGCTGCGCCCCCGTCGGCGTAGGGGGGAACCCTGAAGCTTTCTTT | CCAPVGVGGNPEAFF
TRBJ2-4 | few | TRBV5-6 | . | TGTGCCAACAGATGGTCGACCGGGCCCCAGTACTTC | CANRWSTGPQYF
TRBJ2-7 | . | TRBV24-1 | TRBD2 | TGTGCAACCAGCAATTCCGGGACTAGCGTGAGGGTCGACGAACAGTACTTC | CATSNSGTSVRVDEQYF
TRBJ2-5 | once | TRBV11-2 | . | TGTGCCAGTAGCTTAGGGGATAGCGGACAAGAGGCCCAGTACTTC | CASSLGDSGQEAQYF
TRBJ2-7 | many | TRBV6-6 | . | TGTGCCAGCAGTTACGGGTTGGGGGGCCTAGGCGACGAGCAGTACTTC | CASSYGLGGLGDEQYF
TRBJ2-7 | . | TRBV5-5 | . | TGTGCCAGCCACTTTGGACGGCCCTACGAGCAGTACTTC | CASHFGRPYEQYF
TRBJ2-7 | . | TRBV13 | . | TGTACTAGCAGCCGCTCCTACGAGCAGTACTTC | CTSSRSYEQYF
TRBJ2-3 | medium-sized | TRBV12-3/TRBV12-4 | TRBD2 | TGTGCCAGCAGTACTAGCGGCACAGATACGCAGTATTTT | CASSTSGTDTQYF
TRBJ2-1 | once | TRBV11-3 | . | TGTACCAGCAGCTTAGGGGTCATCAGCAATGAGCAGTTCTTC | CTSSLGVISNEQFF
TRBJ2-7 | . | TRBV11-2 | . | TGTGCCAGCAGCTCTGACTGGAACTCCTTCGAGCAGTACTTC | CASSSDWNSFEQYF
TRBJ2-7 | . | TRBV5-1 | TRBD2 | TGCGCCAGCAGCTTGGATCGTGGTGGCGGGAGATTCCTCCCCGACCAGTATTTC | CASSLDRGGGRFLPDQYF
TRBJ2-2 | . | TRBV7-9 | . | TGTGCCAGCAGCTTAGATCTTCAGGGTTGGGCCGGGGAGCTGTTTTTT | CASSLDLQGWAGELFF
TRBJ2-1 | . | TRBV6-1 | TRBD2 | TGTGCCAGCAGTATCCCGGGACTACTCGTAGGCAATGAGCAGTTCTTC | CASSIPGLLVGNEQFF
TRBJ2-7 | many | TRBV5-6 | . | TGTGCCAGCAGCTTCCGATCGAGAGCCTACGAGCAGTACTTC | CASSFRSRAYEQYF
TRBJ2-1 | . | TRBV30 | TRBD2 | TGTGTCTGGAGTGCCAGAACTAGCGGGCTTAACAATGAACAGTTCTTC | CVWSARTSGLNNEQFF
TRBJ2-7 | . | TRBV5-5 | . | TGTGCCAATAGCCCAGCGGCAGTTCCCTTCTCCGAGCAGTACTTC | CANSPAAVPFSEQYF
TRBJ1-6 | . | TRBV5-4 | . | TGTGCCAGCACCGGTCTGGGGTCACCCCTCCACTTT | CASTGLGSPLHF
TRBJ2-1 | . | TRBV19 | . | TGTACCAGCCGAAAACCTTACTGTGAGCAGTTCTTC | CTSRKPYCEQFF
TRBJ2-2 | . | TRBV12-3/TRBV12-4 | . | TGTGCCAGCAGTTTAGTTCTGGGGCGCGGGGAGCTGTTTTTT | CASSLVLGRGELFF
TRBJ2-7 | . | TRBV11-1 | . | TGTACCAGCAGCTTAATGGGATCGGGAGAATACGAGCAGTGCTTC | CTSSLMGSGEYEQCF
TRBJ2-7 | . | TRBV7-8 | . | TGTGTCAGCAGCTTTACCAGCGCCTATGAGCAGTACTTC | CVSSFTSAYEQYF
TRBJ2-7 | few | TRBV5-4 | . | TGTACCAGCAGCACCCTGAGTGGCGGGACCCACGAGCAGTACTTC | CTSSTLSGGTHEQYF
TRBJ2-7 | many | TRBV25-1 | . | TGTGCCAGCAGTCCCCAGGGCTACGAGCAGTACTTC | CASSPQGYEQYF
TRBJ2-4 | . | TRBV11-2 | . | TGTGCCAGCAGCTCCGGGTCAGGGGATAACATTCAGAAGTTC | CASSSGSGDNIQKF
TRBJ2-5 | . | TRBV4-2 | . | TGTGCCAGCAGCCAAGATCTGATAGGAGGGCCGGCTGTAGAGACCCAGTACTTC | CASSQDLIGGPAVETQYF
TRBJ2-3 | . | TRBV11-2 | TRBD2 | TGTGCCCGTAGCCCAGTTGGGGGAGGGGTCTCAGATACGCAGTATTTT | CARSPVGGGVSDTQYF
TRBJ2-3 | . | TRBV11-1 | . | TGTGCCAGCAGCTCGACCCTAACAGATGCGCAGTATTTT | CASSSTLTDAQYF
TRBJ2-3 | . | TRBV20-1 | . | TGCAGTGCTCCCGGGCCTTTGGGTTTAGATACGCAGTATTTT | CSAPGPLGLDTQYF
TRBJ2-1 | few | TRBV6-1 | . | TGTGCCAGCACCGGGGGGCAGGAGGCCCACAATGAGCAGTTCTTC | CASTGGQEAHNEQFF
TRBJ2-1 | once | TRBV11-2 | . | TGTGCCAGCAACTTAGGGGGGCCAGGACGGAACTCCTACAATGAGCAGTTCTTC | CASNLGGPGRNSYNEQFF
TRBJ2-1 | few | TRBV6-1 | . | TGTGCCAGCACCCTTTCGGTCCCTTGGGCAGGGAGCTACAATAAGCAGTTCTTC | CASTLSVPWAGSYNKQFF
TRBJ1-1 | . | TRBV29-1 | . | TGCAGCATTGAACTTGACCTCATGAAGACTGAAGCTTTCTTT | CSIELDLMKTEAFF
TRBJ2-7 | . | TRBV28 | TRBD1 | TGTGCCAACAGTGAACCAGGACAGGGACGCAACGAGCAGTACTTC | CANSEPGQGRNEQYF
TRBJ2-3 | . | TRBV9 | . | TGTGCCAGCAGCTATCAGACATGTCCAGATACGCAGTATTTT | CASSYQTCPDTQYF
TRBJ1-6 | . | TRBV4-3 | TRBD1 | TGCGCCAGTAGCTCCTGGGACAGGGGAAGGAATACATCCCTCCACTTT | CASSSWDRGRNTSLHF
TRBJ2-7 | . | TRBV7-8 | . | TGTCCCAGCAGCGCCAAGACAAGTGGCCCCTACGAGCAGTACTTC | CPSSAKTSGPYEQYF
TRBJ1-3 | . | TRBV20-1 | . | TGCAGTGCCCGCACGGGATCGCCCTCTGGAAACACCATATATTTT | CSARTGSPSGNTIYF
TRBJ2-7 | . | TRBV19 | . | TGTGCCAGTAGTAGGGACACCAGCTCCTACGAGCAGTACTTC | CASSRDTSSYEQYF
TRBJ2-1 | . | TRBV6-5 | TRBD2 | TGTGCCAGCTACTCTGGCGCGGGAGTGCGGAATGAGCAGTTCTTC | CASYSGAGVRNEQFF
TRBJ1-2 | . | TRBV5-1 | . | TGCGCCAGCAGCTCGGATGCAAACTATGGCTACACCTTC | CASSSDANYGYTF
TRBJ2-1 | once | TRBV5-4 | TRBD2 | TGTGCCTGCACTCAATCCCGGGGGGGGCGGGGTTGGGGGCCGCAGAATAAGCAGTTCTTC | CACTQSRGGRGWGPQNKQFF
TRBJ2-2 | . | TRBV4-2 | TRBD2 | TGTGCCTGCAGTTTGAAGGGAGGGAGACAAACCGGGGAGCTGTTTTTT | CACSLKGGRQTGELFF
TRBJ2-2 | . | TRBV12-3/TRBV12-4 | . | TGCGCGAGCAGCTTCCCCACGGTGGGCTTAGCGAACACCGGGGAGCTGTTTTTT | CASSFPTVGLANTGELFF
TRBJ2-6 | . | TRBV11-2 | . | TGTGCCAGGAGCATGGGGGGAAACAGGGGCATTTCCCTATCTGGGGCCAACGTCCTGACTTTC | CARSMGGNRGISLSGANVLTF
TRBJ2-1 | . | TRBV11-3 | . | TGTGCCAATAGTTTAGGCGTCTCGAACAATGAGCAGTTCTTC | CANSLGVSNNEQFF
TRBJ2-1 | few | TRBV11-1 | . | TGTGCCAGCTGCCTTGGAAGGGTAACCTACAATGAGCAGTTCTTC | CASCLGRVTYNEQFF
TRBJ2-7 | . | TRBV11-3 | . | TGTGTCAGCAGCGTGGGACAAGCCTACGAGCAGTACTTC | CVSSVGQAYEQYF